The rows below give T cell receptor beta chains drawn from one sample of a study of T-cell reconstitution after alpha-beta-depleted transplantation in children. TCRdb independently ran MiXCR on the PCR reads; one entry per CDR3 protein. The sample has some 220,000 distinct CDR3 sequences; under 9.5% are singletons. Specimen: PBMCs from the stem cell graft donor, collected from the stem cell graft. All receptors derive from a human donor who donated a stem cell graft to a child with acute lymphoblastic leukemia. Each CDR3 is given without its conserved first and last residue.

CDR3aa: ASSQILRGWDTEAF
v_gene: TRBV4-2

CDR3aa: ASSLGSRETQY
v_gene: TRBV27

CDR3aa: ASSTVSSYNEQF
v_gene: TRBV5-5

CDR3aa: ASSPTPRDTEAF
v_gene: TRBV7-9

CDR3aa: ASSTPRRVYEQY
v_gene: TRBV27

CDR3aa: ASRTGGYTEAF
v_gene: TRBV27

CDR3aa: ASSLGLAVQETQY
v_gene: TRBV7-9

CDR3aa: ASSLEPQRGDLDGELF
v_gene: TRBV7-7

CDR3aa: ASSQEDRDPGKAF
v_gene: TRBV14

CDR3aa: AWSVGDTGELF
v_gene: TRBV30

CDR3aa: ASSRTGETYEQY
v_gene: TRBV12-3/TRBV12-4

CDR3aa: ASSDGQPYNSPLH
v_gene: TRBV5-1

CDR3aa: ASSLWGSPLH
v_gene: TRBV27

CDR3aa: ASSPTSGHTGELF
v_gene: TRBV4-3

CDR3aa: ASSLITGLGNTIRTDTQY
v_gene: TRBV11-1

CDR3aa: ATSDPSVTSGERQF
v_gene: TRBV24-1

CDR3aa: SAAIAEQGVMLHHNEQY
v_gene: TRBV20-1

CDR3aa: ASSPTDFSGTALNTEAF
v_gene: TRBV18

CDR3aa: ASSLPGAETQY
v_gene: TRBV7-2

CDR3aa: SGGGGSFYEQY
v_gene: TRBV29-1

CDR3aa: ASSLVPPLYNEQF
v_gene: TRBV5-1

CDR3aa: ASSVGAGLNTGELF
v_gene: TRBV9

CDR3aa: ASSQVTRLGTEAF
v_gene: TRBV4-2

CDR3aa: ASSLAHSSNEQF
v_gene: TRBV7-2

CDR3aa: ASSRRQGADTQY
v_gene: TRBV12-3/TRBV12-4

CDR3aa: ASSSQGAVEKLF
v_gene: TRBV11-2

CDR3aa: ASSGQGAGNQPQH
v_gene: TRBV7-9

CDR3aa: ASRLWVAGENELF
v_gene: TRBV7-2

CDR3aa: ATQGRSNQPQH
v_gene: TRBV24-1

CDR3aa: ASKDLNTEAF
v_gene: TRBV27

CDR3aa: ASSLEGTGYSGANVLT
v_gene: TRBV5-1

CDR3aa: ASSLAQGRETQY
v_gene: TRBV12-3/TRBV12-4

CDR3aa: ASSQVKGTGEQY
v_gene: TRBV3-1